The TCR beta chain under discussion was sequenced for a study of blood T cell repertoires in COVID-19. The method was immunoSEQ multiplex PCR; TCRdb's version includes in-frame clones alone and lacks a portion of them. The data contain approximately 220,000 clones, approximately 90% of them singletons. From germline, CDR1 is SGHAT and CDR2 FQNNGV. The length of the CDR3 is 13 residues. Between the trimmed V and J ends, which lost 6 bases and 0 bases, there was a span of 6 bases. Sequencing was carried out using PBMCs or T cells enriched from blood (not recorded which). The V and J genes are TRBV11-2 and TRBJ2-4; D remains ambiguous. The sequence was collected from a woman aged 25 to 39 with acute COVID-19. CDR3 residues: CASRSIAKNIQYF. The CDR3 region has the DNA TGTGCCAGCAGGAGCATAGCCAAAAACATTCAGTACTTC.